The present entry profiles one TCR beta chain with its context. This sample is part of a study of blood T cell repertoires in COVID-19. In the original processing: Estimation of nucleated cell counts was performed using reference gene primer amplification. Assay: immunoSEQ multiplex PCR; the TCRdb copy retains only in-frame clones and omits some. Clonal size and the V and J genes are those of that table, whereas D and trimming came from the DNA. The repertoire includes 200,000 to 250,000 clones, more than 80% of them detected once, and roughly 1.2% sits in the top ten. The length of the CDR3 is 15 residues. Per the germline V gene, CDR1 is MNHEY and CDR2 is SVGAGI. With V trimmed by 5 bases and J by 5 bases, 10 bases remained unmatched.

This receptor was obtained from a woman aged 30 to 39 with COVID-19, enrolled during active disease. The rearrangement uses TRBV6-5 and TRBJ1-1; 8 nucleotides align to TRBD1. The sequencing sample was made of peripheral blood. CDR3 coding DNA: TGTGCCAGCAGTCCAGACAGGGGACGTGAGACTGAAGCTTTCTTT. Translation: CASSPDRGRETEAFF.